These T cell receptor beta chains were read from a single sample in a study of T cells in Graves' hyperthyroidism and ophthalmopathy. A single record per CDR3 protein comes from TCRdb applying MiXCR to the multiplex PCR reads. This repertoire shows about 600,000 distinct CDR3 sequences, 12% to 15% found once; its top ten account for roughly 7%. The sample taken for sequencing was blood. Source of these receptors: a woman aged 18-30 years with Graves' ophthalmopathy. CDR3s include the opening cysteine and the closing phenylalanine or tryptophan. A D gene is named only where the DNA matches it firmly. Only part of the rows carry a size: once, few, many, or a class if the clone is expanded.

v_gene: TRBV3-1; j_gene: TRBJ2-7; d_gene: TRBD2; abundance: NA; CDR3nt: TGTGCCAGCAGCCAAGATACGGCTAGCGGGAACTACGAGCAGTACTTC; CDR3aa: CASSQDTASGNYEQYF
v_gene: TRBV28; j_gene: TRBJ1-1; d_gene: NA; abundance: many; CDR3nt: TGTGCCAGCAGTTTAAATGCGGGGCCGAGGACTGAAGCTTTCTTT; CDR3aa: CASSLNAGPRTEAFF
v_gene: TRBV20-1; j_gene: TRBJ2-7; d_gene: TRBD2; abundance: NA; CDR3nt: TGCAGTGTCCCAAGCGGGACCTCCTACGAGCAGTACTTC; CDR3aa: CSVPSGTSYEQYF
v_gene: TRBV13; j_gene: TRBJ2-1; d_gene: TRBD2; abundance: NA; CDR3nt: TGTGCCAGCAGCTTATACCCCGGGGCGGGAGGTTACAATGAGCAGTTCTTC; CDR3aa: CASSLYPGAGGYNEQFF
v_gene: TRBV4-3; j_gene: TRBJ1-1; d_gene: TRBD1; abundance: NA; CDR3nt: TGCGCCAGCAGCCAAGGAAGTTACAGGGGGGGGATGAACACTGAAGCTTTCTTT; CDR3aa: CASSQGSYRGGMNTEAFF
v_gene: TRBV6-1; j_gene: TRBJ2-3; d_gene: NA; abundance: NA; CDR3nt: TGTGCCAGCAGTCACCGACTAGTCACTAGCACAGATACGCAGTATTTT; CDR3aa: CASSHRLVTSTDTQYF
v_gene: TRBV7-9; j_gene: TRBJ2-3; d_gene: NA; abundance: many; CDR3nt: TGTGCCAGCAGCTTAGCGTCCTGGATTCCTTTTGATACGCAGTATTTT; CDR3aa: CASSLASWIPFDTQYF
v_gene: TRBV19; j_gene: TRBJ1-2; d_gene: NA; abundance: few; CDR3nt: TGTGCCAGTAGTATTGGAGGCAGTCAATATGGCTACACCTTC; CDR3aa: CASSIGGSQYGYTF
v_gene: TRBV7-6; j_gene: TRBJ2-1; d_gene: TRBD1; abundance: many; CDR3nt: TGTGCCAGCAGTCCTACCGGGACAGGGGGTGGCAATGAGCAGTTCTTC; CDR3aa: CASSPTGTGGGNEQFF
v_gene: TRBV2; j_gene: TRBJ1-5; d_gene: NA; abundance: many; CDR3nt: TGTGCCAGCAGTGAAGCGCTCAGTCAGATCTTAGGGCCCCAGCATTTT; CDR3aa: CASSEALSQILGPQHF
v_gene: TRBV18; j_gene: TRBJ2-1; d_gene: TRBD1; abundance: few; CDR3nt: TGTGCCAGCTGGAGAGGGACAGGGGAGAGCAATGAGCAGTTCTTC; CDR3aa: CASWRGTGESNEQFF